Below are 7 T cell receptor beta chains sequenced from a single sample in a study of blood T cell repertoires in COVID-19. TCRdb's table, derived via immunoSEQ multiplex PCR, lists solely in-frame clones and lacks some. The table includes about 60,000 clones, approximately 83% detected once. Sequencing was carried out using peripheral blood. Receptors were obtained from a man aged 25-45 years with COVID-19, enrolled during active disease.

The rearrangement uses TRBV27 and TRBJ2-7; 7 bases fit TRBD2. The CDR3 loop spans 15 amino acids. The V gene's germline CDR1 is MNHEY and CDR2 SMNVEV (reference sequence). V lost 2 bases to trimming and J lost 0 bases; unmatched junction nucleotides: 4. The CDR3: CASSLAGTNSYEQYF. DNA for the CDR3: TGTGCCAGCAGTTTAGCCGGGACTAACTCCTACGAGCAGTACTTC.

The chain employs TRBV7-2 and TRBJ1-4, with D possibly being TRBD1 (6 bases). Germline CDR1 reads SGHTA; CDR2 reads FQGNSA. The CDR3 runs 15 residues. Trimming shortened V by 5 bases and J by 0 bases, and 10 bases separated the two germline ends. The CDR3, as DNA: TGTGCCAGCAGCCCGCGGACAGCAACTAATGAAAAACTGTTTTTT. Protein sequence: CASSPRTATNEKLFF.

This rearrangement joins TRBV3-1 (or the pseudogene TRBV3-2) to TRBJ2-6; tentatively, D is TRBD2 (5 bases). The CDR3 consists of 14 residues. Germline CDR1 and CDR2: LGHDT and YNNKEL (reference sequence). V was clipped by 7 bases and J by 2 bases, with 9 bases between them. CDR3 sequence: CASTPRAGANVLTF. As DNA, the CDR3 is TGTGCCAGCACACCGAGGGCTGGGGCCAACGTCCTGACTTTC.

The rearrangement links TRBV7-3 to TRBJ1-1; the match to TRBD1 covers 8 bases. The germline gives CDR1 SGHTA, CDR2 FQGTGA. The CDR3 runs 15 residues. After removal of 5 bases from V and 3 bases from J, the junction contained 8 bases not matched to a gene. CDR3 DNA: TGTGCCAGCAGCCCCAAGACGGACAGGGACACTGAAGCTTTCTTT. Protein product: CASSPKTDRDTEAFF. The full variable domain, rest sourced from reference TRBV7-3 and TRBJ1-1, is GAGVSQTPSNKVTEKGKYVELRCDPISGHTALYWYRQSLGQGPEFLIYFQGTGAADDSGLPNDRFFAVRPEGSVSTLKIQRTERGDSAVYLCASSPKTDRDTEAFFGQGTRLTVV.

The CDR3 DNA is TGTGCCAGCAGCTTAGTGGACAGGCCTACAGATACGCAGTATTTT. Residues: CASSLVDRPTDTQYF. The V call is TRBV7-2, the J call TRBJ2-3, with 7 bases aligning to TRBD1. The germline gives CDR1 SGHTA, CDR2 FQGNSA. V trimming: 1 base; J trimming: 3 bases; junction bases outside the gene matches: 4. There are 15 residues in the CDR3.

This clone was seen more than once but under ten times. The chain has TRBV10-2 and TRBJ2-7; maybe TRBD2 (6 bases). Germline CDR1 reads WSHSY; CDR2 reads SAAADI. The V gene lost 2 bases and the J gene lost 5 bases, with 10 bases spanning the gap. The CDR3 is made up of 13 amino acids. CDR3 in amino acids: CASSEREINEQYF. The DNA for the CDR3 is TGCGCCAGCAGTGAGCGGGAGATCAACGAGCAGTACTTC.

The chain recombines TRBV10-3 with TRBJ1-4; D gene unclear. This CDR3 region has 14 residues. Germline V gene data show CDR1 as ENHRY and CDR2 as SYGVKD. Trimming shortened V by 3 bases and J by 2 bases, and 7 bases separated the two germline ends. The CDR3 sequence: CAISETGTNEKLFF. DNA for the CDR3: TGTGCCATCAGTGAAACCGGGACTAATGAAAAACTGTTTTTT.